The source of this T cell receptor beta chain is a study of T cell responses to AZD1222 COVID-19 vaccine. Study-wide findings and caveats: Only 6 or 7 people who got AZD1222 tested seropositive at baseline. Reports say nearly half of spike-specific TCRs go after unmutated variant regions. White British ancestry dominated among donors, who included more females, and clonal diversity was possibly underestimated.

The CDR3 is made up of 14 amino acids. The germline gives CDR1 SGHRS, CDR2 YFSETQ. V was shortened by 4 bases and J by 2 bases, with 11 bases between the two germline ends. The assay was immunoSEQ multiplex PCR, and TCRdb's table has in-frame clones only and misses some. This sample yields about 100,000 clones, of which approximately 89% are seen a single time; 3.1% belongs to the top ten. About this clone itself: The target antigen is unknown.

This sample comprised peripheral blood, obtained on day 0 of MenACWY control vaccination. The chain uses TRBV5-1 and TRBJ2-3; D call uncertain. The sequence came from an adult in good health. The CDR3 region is CASSRRLITDTQYF. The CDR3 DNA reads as TGCGCCAGCAGCAGAAGACTGATCACAGATACGCAGTATTTT.